The 32 T cell receptor beta chains below were found in one sample sequenced in a study of blood T cell repertoires in COVID-19. Method: immunoSEQ multiplex PCR; TCRdb's copy keeps in-frame clones and lacks some. The sample holds 190,000 or so clones; about 82% are singletons and the top ten take more than 7.5%. Sequenced: PBMCs or T cells enriched from blood (not recorded which). The receptors derive from a woman aged 30 to 39 who had recovered from COVID-19.

The gene calls are TRBV6-5 and TRBJ2-7; 9 bases agree with TRBD1. The germline V gene has CDR1 MNHEY and CDR2 SVGAGI. This CDR3 contains 14 residues. J lost 0 bases, V lost 7 bases, and 4 bases had no gene match. The CDR3 DNA is TGTGCCAGCAAAGGACAGGGGAGCTCCTACGAGCAGTACTTC. Amino acid sequence: CASKGQGSSYEQYF.

V gene TRBV5-4 combines with J gene TRBJ2-5; 11 nucleotides match TRBD2. Germline V gene sequence: CDR1 SGHNT, CDR2 YYREEE (reference sequence). The trim removed 4 bases at V and 1 base at J, leaving 6 bases unmatched. The CDR3 is 16 residues long. CDR3 sequence (DNA): TGTGCCAGCAGCAGGGGGGGGACTAGCGGCCAAGAGACCCAGTACTTC. It specifies CASSRGGTSGQETQYF.

This sequence joins TRBV7-3 and TRBJ2-4; 8 nucleotides align to TRBD2. The CDR3 totals 16 residues. V was pared by 5 bases and J by 1 base, with 7 bases of the junction left unmatched. Germline CDR1 reads SGHTA; CDR2 reads FQGTGA. CDR3: CASSPGAGGAKNIQYF. As DNA, the CDR3 is TGTGCCAGCAGCCCTGGTGCGGGAGGTGCCAAAAACATTCAGTACTTC. The full variable domain, rest sourced from reference TRBV7-3 and TRBJ2-4, is GAGVSQTPSNKVTEKGKYVELRCDPISGHTALYWYRQSLGQGPEFLIYFQGTGAADDSGLPNDRFFAVRPEGSVSTLKIQRTERGDSAVYLCASSPGAGGAKNIQYFGAGTRLSVL.

The chain employs TRBV7-2 and TRBJ1-1; no clear D gene. CDR1 and CDR2 (germline): SGHTA, FQGNSA. Deletions cut 1 base from V and 5 bases from J, with 17 bases between. The CDR3 sequence is 16 residues long. CDR3 DNA: TGTGCCAGCAGCTTAGAAGCAGGTTCCCCGGGGACTGAAGCTTTCTTT. As protein: CASSLEAGSPGTEAFF.

The chain recombines TRBV5-1 with TRBJ1-6; 8 nucleotides agree with TRBD1. There are 17 residues in the CDR3. Germline CDR1 SGHRS, CDR2 YFSETQ. The ends lost 2 bases at V and 2 bases at J; junction bases unmatched: 6. In DNA form, the CDR3 reads TGCGCCAGCAGCTTCTCGGGACAGGTTGCCTATAATTCACCCCTCCACTTT. Amino acids: CASSFSGQVAYNSPLHF. Based on the CDR3 plus reference TRBV5-1 and TRBJ1-6, the full variable domain is KAGVTQTPRYLIKTRGQQVTLSCSPISGHRSVSWYQQTPGQGLQFLFEYFSETQRNKGNFPGRFSGRQFSNSRSEMNVSTLELGDSALYLCASSFSGQVAYNSPLHFGNGTRLTVT.

The rearrangement joins TRBV3-1 (or the pseudogene TRBV3-2) to TRBJ1-4; the D gene is possibly TRBD1 (6 bases). The CDR3 length is 15 residues. V gave up 6 bases and J gave up 3 bases, with 14 bases separating them. Germline assignment: CDR1 LGHDT and CDR2 YNNKEL (reference sequence). The CDR3 protein is CASSPDEGANEKLFF. In DNA, the CDR3 is TGTGCCAGCAGTCCTGACGAGGGGGCTAATGAAAAACTGTTTTTT.

The rearrangement joins TRBV27 to TRBJ2-1; 10 nucleotides agree with TRBD2. With 5 bases clipped from V and 8 bases from J, the junction kept 12 bases outside the gene matches. Germline CDR1 and CDR2: MNHEY and SMNVEV (reference sequence). The CDR3 contains 16 residues. The CDR3 spells CASSATSGARGDEQFF. The CDR3 DNA follows: TGTGCCAGCAGTGCCACTAGCGGGGCCCGAGGGGATGAGCAGTTCTTC.

This chain uses TRBV5-1 with TRBJ1-5; tentatively, D is TRBD1 (6 bases). The V gene's germline CDR1 is SGHRS and CDR2 YFSETQ. V was shortened by 1 base and J by 6 bases, with 11 bases between the two germline ends. The CDR3 extends over 14 amino acids. CDR3 coding DNA: TGCGCCAGCAGCTTGTCAGGGGAGGGTCAGCCCCAGCATTTT. This gives the protein CASSLSGEGQPQHF.

The gene calls are TRBV25-1 and TRBJ2-1; TRBD2 might be the D (5 bases). V gave up 2 bases and J gave up 0 bases, with 8 bases separating them. CDR1 and CDR2 (germline): MGHDK, SYGVNS. CDR3 size: 15 residues. The CDR3 sequence: CASSEPGGSYNEQFF. In nucleotides, the CDR3 is TGTGCCAGCAGTGAACCAGGAGGCTCCTACAATGAGCAGTTCTTC.

V usage is TRBV10-3 and J usage is TRBJ2-7, with 11 bases identical to TRBD2. The V segment lost 3 bases and the J segment 7 bases; nucleotides outside the gene matches: 8. CDR1 is ENHRY and CDR2 is SYGVKD in the germline V gene. CDR3 length: 15 amino acids. CDR3 sequence (DNA): TGTGCCATCAGTGACATAGCGGGAGGGCCGAAAGAGCAGTACTTC. Residues: CAISDIAGGPKEQYF.

Comments on this clone: An end of the junction does not agree with germline; a read error may underlie this. The J gene is TRBJ2-7, the V gene TRBV11-2; TRBD1 agrees at 9 bases. There are 12 residues in the CDR3. The germline V gene has CDR1 SGHAT and CDR2 FQNNGV. The CDR3 loop reads CASSLPGGTGSF. The CDR3 DNA follows: TGTGCCAGCAGCCTCCCTGGAGGGACAGGGTCCTTC. Variable domain in full (rest from reference TRBV11-2 and TRBJ2-7): EAGVAQSPRYKIIEKRQSVAFWCNPISGHATLYWYQQILGQGPKLLIQFQNNGVVDDSQLPKDRFSAERLKGVDSTLKIQPAKLEDSAVYLCASSLPGGTGSFGPGTRLTVT.

The chain couples TRBV23-1 to TRBJ2-3, with 8 bases matching TRBD1. TRBV23-1 is designated an ORF whose function remains uncertain. The CDR3 totals 16 residues. J was trimmed by 3 bases and V by 8 bases; bases with no gene match: 13. The DNA for the CDR3 is TGCGCCAGCCGAACTAGGACAGGGCTAAAAACAGATACGCAGTATTTT. As protein: CASRTRTGLKTDTQYF.

The rearrangement joins TRBV6-4 to TRBJ2-2, with 7 bases lining up with TRBD2. The germline CDR1 and CDR2 sequences are MRHNA and SNTAGT. V lost 0 bases to trimming and J lost 5 bases; unmatched junction nucleotides: 3. CDR3 length: 15 amino acids. The CDR3 loop is CASSDSEGGTGELFF. The CDR3 nucleotides are TGTGCCAGCAGTGACTCTGAGGGAGGGACCGGGGAGCTGTTTTTT.

The rearrangement links TRBV5-6 to TRBJ1-3; D ambiguous. CDR3 size: 13 residues. V lost 4 bases to trimming and J lost 4 bases, with 9 bases between them. Germline-derived CDR1 and CDR2 are SGHDT and YYEEEE. The CDR3 region is CASSRGAGNTIYF. In DNA, the CDR3 is TGTGCCAGCAGCCGAGGAGCGGGAAACACCATATATTTT.

The chain combines TRBV11-3 with TRBJ2-3, with D possibly being TRBD2 (6 bases). The length of the CDR3 is 16 residues. V was trimmed by 5 bases and J by 2 bases, leaving 17 bases between them. Germline CDR1 and CDR2: SGHNT and YENEEA. The DNA for the CDR3 is TGTGCCAGCAGCGCCGGGAGACTCTTCACCACAGATACGCAGTATTTT. It encodes CASSAGRLFTTDTQYF.

The chain has TRBV6-2 or TRBV6-3 and TRBJ2-5, with TRBD2 matching over 12 bases. This CDR3 has 18 residues. The J segment lost 1 base and the V segment lost 0 bases, leaving 6 bases of the junction unmatched. Germline CDR1 MNHEY, CDR2 SVGEGT. CDR3 nucleotide sequence: TGTGCCAGCAGTTACTCACTAGCGGGAGGCCGCTTCCAAGAGACCCAGTACTTC. Its protein product is CASSYSLAGGRFQETQYF.

The chain uses TRBV5-1 and TRBJ2-2; maybe TRBD1 (6 bases). Germline CDR1 reads SGHRS; CDR2 reads YFSETQ. V shed 1 base and J shed 4 bases, with 14 bases lying between them. The CDR3 totals 16 residues. As DNA, the CDR3 is TGCGCCAGCAGCTTGCCCCAACTAGGGGGCACCGGGGAGCTGTTTTTT. It translates to CASSLPQLGGTGELFF.

The chain recombines TRBV30 with TRBJ1-1; possibly TRBD1 for D (5 bases). There are 16 residues in the CDR3. Germline-derived CDR1 and CDR2 are GTSNPN and SVGIG (reference sequence). V dropped 0 bases and J dropped 3 bases, with 17 bases sitting between them. CDR3 protein: CAWSVFPMQGDTEAFF. The CDR3 DNA reads TGTGCCTGGAGTGTATTCCCAATGCAAGGGGACACTGAAGCTTTCTTT.

This clone was seen just once. The J gene is TRBJ2-4, the V gene TRBV11-2, with a possible D match to TRBD1 (6 bases). The CDR3 is made up of 15 amino acids. The ends were cut back, 5 bases at V and 0 bases at J, with 11 bases in the middle. Germline CDR1 and CDR2: SGHAT and FQNNGV. For the CDR3, the DNA is TGTGCCAGCAGCGCCACGGACAGAGCCAAAAACATTCAGTACTTC. It is translated as CASSATDRAKNIQYF. The variable domain in full, completed from reference TRBV11-2 and TRBJ2-4, reads EAGVAQSPRYKIIEKRQSVAFWCNPISGHATLYWYQQILGQGPKLLIQFQNNGVVDDSQLPKDRFSAERLKGVDSTLKIQPAKLEDSAVYLCASSATDRAKNIQYFGAGTRLSVL.

V gene TRBV5-1 combines with J gene TRBJ2-5, with D hard to call. The V end was cut by 3 bases, the J end by 3 bases, with 18 bases between. This CDR3 comprises 16 residues. Germline values: CDR1 SGHRS, CDR2 YFSETQ. DNA for the CDR3: TGCGCCAGCAGCTCCTCGAACGCGAACAGTGAAGAGACCCAGTACTTC. Translation gives CASSSSNANSEETQYF.

There are a few counts of this clone. The chain is built from TRBV6-1 and TRBJ2-1; 9 nucleotides align to TRBD2. The ends lost 2 bases at V and 4 bases at J; junction bases unmatched: 9. CDR1 and CDR2 (germline): MNHNS, SASEGT. CDR3 length: 17 residues. DNA for the CDR3: TGTGCCAGCAGTGAATACTCTAGCGGGATACGATACAATGAGCAGTTCTTC. As protein: CASSEYSSGIRYNEQFF.

The CDR3: CASSPPTGNNYGYTF. CDR3 sequence (DNA): TGTGCCAGTAGTCCCCCAACAGGGAATAACTATGGCTACACCTTC. The chain uses TRBV19 and TRBJ1-2; D perhaps matches TRBD1 (6 bases). The CDR3 covers 15 residues. Trimming pared 5 bases from V and 1 base from J, leaving 14 bases between. Germline V gene data show CDR1 as LNHDA and CDR2 as SQIVND (reference sequence).

This clone was observed a few times. V usage is TRBV2 and J usage is TRBJ2-3; 7 bases are a match to TRBD1. V shed 6 bases, J shed 4 bases, and the junction held 7 bases outside the gene matches. This CDR3 has 14 residues. CDR1 is SNHLY, CDR2 FYNNEI, per germline. The CDR3 loop is CASRERQGSDTQYF. DNA of the CDR3: TGTGCCAGCAGGGAAAGACAGGGATCAGATACGCAGTATTTT.

This chain connects TRBV27 to TRBJ1-2, with a possible D match to TRBD1 (6 bases). CDR3 size: 14 residues. Germline loops: CDR1 MNHEY, CDR2 SMNVEV (reference sequence). V was trimmed by 5 bases and J by 8 bases, leaving 18 bases between them. The CDR3: CASSPKGEGWGYTF. In DNA, the CDR3 is TGTGCCAGCAGTCCCAAGGGGGAGGGTTGGGGCTACACCTTC.

The rearrangement uses TRBV2 and TRBJ2-5; the D gene is possibly TRBD2 (6 bases). Germline V gives CDR1 SNHLY, CDR2 FYNNEI. The CDR3 is 13 residues long. Deletions cut 7 bases from V and 3 bases from J, with 12 bases between. The CDR3 sequence is CASKSGTEETQYF. In nucleotides, the CDR3 is TGTGCCAGCAAGTCCGGGACTGAAGAGACCCAGTACTTC.

The rearrangement links TRBV27 to TRBJ2-2, with TRBD1 as a possible D gene (5 bases). Germline assignment: CDR1 MNHEY and CDR2 SMNVEV (reference sequence). This CDR3 has 14 amino acids. V gave up 5 bases and J gave up 11 bases, with 18 bases separating them. DNA of the CDR3: TGTGCCAGCAGTACCGGTATAAACAGGAAAGAGCTGTTTTTT. It yields the protein CASSTGINRKELFF.

The V gene is TRBV5-1, the J gene TRBJ2-3; TRBD2 matches at 8 bases. The J segment lost 2 bases and the V segment lost 2 bases, leaving 4 bases of the junction unmatched. CDR1 SGHRS and CDR2 YFSETQ come from the germline V gene. CDR3 length equals 15 residues. The CDR3 loop is CASSFPGRDTDTQYF. The CDR3 DNA sequence: TGCGCCAGCAGCTTCCCCGGGAGGGACACAGATACGCAGTATTTT.

The chain couples TRBV5-4 to TRBJ1-1; D is unresolved. CDR3 size: 14 residues. V was pared by 0 bases and J by 4 bases, with 10 bases between. Germline lookup yields CDR1 SGHNT and CDR2 YYREEE (reference sequence). The CDR3 loop reads CASSLGAGGTEAFF. The CDR3 region has the DNA TGTGCCAGCAGCTTGGGGGCAGGTGGCACTGAAGCTTTCTTT. Drawing the rest from reference TRBV5-4 and TRBJ1-1, the complete variable domain is ETGVTQSPTHLIKTRGQQVTLRCSSQSGHNTVSWYQQALGQGPQFIFQYYREEENGRGNFPPRFSGLQFPNYSSELNVNALELDDSALYLCASSLGAGGTEAFFGQGTRLTVV.

The V and J genes are TRBV9 and TRBJ2-1; 13 bases agree with TRBD2. The CDR3 loop spans 16 amino acids. The germline V gene has CDR1 SGDLS and CDR2 YYNGEE. Trimming at V came to 4 bases and at J to 7 bases, leaving 8 bases not matched to a gene. DNA of the CDR3: TGTGCCAGCAGCTACGGACTAGCGGGAGACGAAAATGAGCAGTTCTTC. It codes for CASSYGLAGDENEQFF.

The chain recombines TRBV18 with TRBJ2-5; TRBD2 matches 12 bases. Germline trimming cut 3 bases from V and 4 bases from J; bases unmatched to any gene: 3. The CDR3 spans 15 residues. From germline, CDR1 is KGHSH and CDR2 LQKENI. CDR3 sequence: CASSPGLAGLETQYF. The CDR3 nucleotides read TGTGCCAGCTCACCCGGACTAGCGGGACTAGAGACCCAGTACTTC.

The chain recombines TRBV9 with TRBJ2-7; 7 bases match TRBD1. The junction had 3 bases not matched to a gene; V was cut back by 0 bases and J by 3 bases. CDR1 and CDR2 (germline): SGDLS, YYNGEE. The CDR3 length is 14 residues. The CDR3 DNA follows: TGTGCCAGCAGCGTAGATCCAGGGGGCTACGAGCAGTACTTC. Amino acid sequence: CASSVDPGGYEQYF.

V and J are TRBV3-1 (or the pseudogene TRBV3-2) and TRBJ1-2; 10 bases map to TRBD1. With 1 base clipped from V and 8 bases from J, the junction kept 16 bases outside the gene matches. CDR1 LGHDT and CDR2 YNNKEL come from the germline V gene (reference sequence). The CDR3 sequence is 18 residues long. In DNA form, the CDR3 reads TGTGCCAGCAGCCAAGTCCGGGACAGGGGAAGTAAGGCGGGCGGCTACACCTTC. Residues: CASSQVRDRGSKAGGYTF.